These 20 T cell receptor beta chains were sequenced from one sample in a study of blood T cell repertoires in COVID-19. The data were produced by immunoSEQ multiplex PCR, yet TCRdb's version contains in-frame clones alone and is incomplete. The sample yields some 120,000 clones, around four fifths seen once. Sequenced input: peripheral blood. Receptors were obtained from a man aged 25 to 45 with acute or convalescent COVID-19.

This rearrangement joins TRBV7-9 to TRBJ1-2, with 8 bases fitting TRBD1. After removal of 5 bases from V and 8 bases from J, the junction contained 7 bases not matched to a gene. This CDR3 spans 13 amino acids. Germline CDR1 and CDR2: SEHNR and FQNEAQ (reference sequence). Written as DNA, the CDR3 is TGTGCCAGCAGCGACGGACAGGGCCGGGGCTACACCTTC. Its protein product is CASSDGQGRGYTF.

In its sample, this clone was seen a few times. V and J are TRBV2 and TRBJ2-7; 8 bases fit TRBD2. J was trimmed by 2 bases and V by 1 base; bases with no gene match: 10. Per the germline V gene, CDR1 is SNHLY and CDR2 is FYNNEI. The CDR3 runs 17 residues. The CDR3 sequence: CASSEEGSGGLAYEQYF. CDR3 sequence (DNA): TGTGCCAGCAGTGAAGAAGGAAGCGGGGGCCTGGCCTACGAGCAGTACTTC.

CDR3: CASSEGEENYEQYF. The DNA of the CDR3 is TGTGCCAGCAGTGAAGGGGAGGAGAACTACGAGCAGTACTTC. J is TRBJ2-7 and V is TRBV11-3, with D maybe TRBD2 (6 bases). V gave up 6 bases and J gave up 3 bases, with 15 bases separating them. The germline V gene has CDR1 SGHNT and CDR2 YENEEA. This CDR3 has 14 residues.

This clone was seen a handful of times. The genes are TRBV7-8 and TRBJ2-1, with 10 bases matching TRBD2. Germline V gene lookup returns CDR1 SGHVS and CDR2 FQNEAQ. The trim removed 2 bases at V and 1 base at J, leaving 11 bases unmatched. The CDR3 is made up of 19 amino acids. CDR3 sequence (DNA): TGTGCCAGCAGCTTACCTAGCGGGAGACCCCAAGGGTCCTACAATGAGCAGTTCTTC. Translation gives CASSLPSGRPQGSYNEQFF.

V usage is TRBV27 and J usage is TRBJ2-1; D may be TRBD1 (5 bases). The length of the CDR3 is 16 residues. Trimming stripped 7 bases from V and 0 bases from J, with 16 bases between. Germline CDR1 and CDR2: MNHEY and SMNVEV (reference sequence). The CDR3 is CASNPVGHSSYNEQFF. DNA for the CDR3: TGTGCCAGCAACCCCGTAGGACACAGCTCCTACAATGAGCAGTTCTTC.

The V and J genes are TRBV7-8 and TRBJ2-1, with D maybe TRBD1 (5 bases). Germline CDR1 is SGHVS and CDR2 is FQNEAQ. This CDR3 has 16 amino acids. Between the trimmed V and J ends, which lost 0 bases and 0 bases, there was a span of 9 bases. CDR3 region: CASSLAGASSYNEQFF. The CDR3 DNA reads as TGTGCCAGCAGCTTAGCAGGGGCCAGCTCCTACAATGAGCAGTTCTTC.

The sample holds a few counts of this clone. The rearrangement joins TRBV5-1 to TRBJ1-6; D is ambiguous. This CDR3 comprises 16 residues. Germline lookup yields CDR1 SGHRS and CDR2 YFSETQ. Deletions cut 1 base from V and 7 bases from J, with 15 bases between. CDR3 sequence reads: CASSLFGGGRNSPLHF. The CDR3 nucleotides are TGCGCCAGCAGCTTGTTTGGAGGAGGGCGGAATTCACCCCTCCACTTT.

DNA for the CDR3: TGTGCCAGCAGCTTGGGTACCGTCACCACTAGCACAGATACGCAGTATTTT. Translated: CASSLGTVTTSTDTQYF. The rearrangement joins TRBV5-8 to TRBJ2-3, with D uncertain. The CDR3 totals 17 residues. Germline-derived CDR1 and CDR2 are SGHTS and YDEGEE. Trimming took off 0 bases at V and 0 bases at J, with 14 bases between the two ends.

The CDR3 sequence is CASSMAVRETQYF. The CDR3 DNA reads TGTGCCAGTAGTATGGCCGTAAGAGAGACCCAGTACTTC. This chain joins TRBV19 and TRBJ2-5; no firm D call. The CDR3 is 13 residues long. Trimming cost V 3 bases and J 4 bases, with 9 bases left between them. Looked up from germline, CDR1 is LNHDA and CDR2 is SQIVND (reference sequence).

V usage is TRBV4-3 and J usage is TRBJ2-2; D is possibly TRBD2 (7 bases). V dropped 5 bases and J dropped 2 bases, with 18 bases sitting between them. This CDR3 is 17 amino acids long. From germline, CDR1 is LGHNA and CDR2 YSLEER. CDR3 sequence reads: CASSSPKGGPNTGELFF. CDR3 in DNA: TGCGCCAGCAGCTCACCGAAGGGGGGGCCAAACACCGGGGAGCTGTTTTTT.

The J gene is TRBJ2-2, the V gene TRBV7-3; no definite D call. CDR3 length: 13 amino acids. V was cut by 8 bases and J by 7 bases, with 14 bases left in between. Germline CDR1 and CDR2: SGHTA and FQGTGA. CDR3 residues: CASALSLGGELFF. CDR3 DNA sequence: TGTGCCAGCGCACTATCCTTAGGCGGGGAGCTGTTTTTT.

This chain uses TRBV3-1 (or the pseudogene TRBV3-2) with TRBJ2-2, with 7 bases that match TRBD1. The ends lost 2 bases at V and 5 bases at J; junction bases unmatched: 5. Germline assignment: CDR1 LGHDT and CDR2 YNNKEL (reference sequence). There are 15 residues in the CDR3. The CDR3 protein is CASSQTDRATGELFF. CDR3 nucleotide sequence: TGTGCCAGCAGCCAAACCGACAGGGCAACCGGGGAGCTGTTTTTT.

J is TRBJ2-7 and V is TRBV6-5, with D maybe TRBD1 (6 bases). V dropped 6 bases and J dropped 0 bases, with 6 bases sitting between them. The CDR3 totals 12 residues. Germline assignment: CDR1 MNHEY and CDR2 SVGAGI. CDR3 sequence: CASRQGSYEQYV. The CDR3 coding sequence is TGTGCCAGCAGACAGGGCTCCTACGAGCAGTACGTC.

The chain is built from TRBV12-3 or TRBV12-4 and TRBJ1-2, with D maybe TRBD1 (5 bases). Trimming shortened V by 8 bases and J by 5 bases, and 15 bases separated the two germline ends. The CDR3 sequence is 13 residues long. DNA for the CDR3: TGTGCCAGCGGAGTAGACAGAGGTTATGGCTACACCTTC. This gives the protein CASGVDRGYGYTF.

This chain connects TRBV7-6 to TRBJ2-7; 7 bases fit TRBD1. Trimming at V came to 1 base and at J to 5 bases, leaving 8 bases not matched to a gene. This CDR3 region has 15 residues. CDR1 and CDR2 (germline): SGHVS, FNYEAQ. As DNA, the CDR3 is TGTGCCAGCAGCTTAGGCTACCAGGGGGTCAACGAGCAGTACTTC. Translating gives CASSLGYQGVNEQYF.

The CDR3 loop reads CASSSRDRGARAYGYTF. In DNA form, the CDR3 reads TGCGCCAGCAGCTCCCGGGACAGGGGGGCACGGGCCTATGGCTACACCTTC. The chain joins TRBV5-1 to TRBJ1-2; 11 bases match TRBD1. V lost 3 bases and J lost 4; bases outside the gene matches: 11. The CDR3 runs 17 residues. Germline V gene lookup returns CDR1 SGHRS and CDR2 YFSETQ.

This clone was observed once. The chain links TRBV6-6 to TRBJ2-3; the match to TRBD1 covers 7 bases. This CDR3 contains 14 residues. Germline trimming cut 8 bases from V and 0 bases from J; bases unmatched to any gene: 5. Germline loops: CDR1 MNHNY, CDR2 SVGAGI (reference sequence). The CDR3, as DNA: TGTGCCAGCGCTACAGGGGAAAGCACAGATACGCAGTATTTT. Encoded protein: CASATGESTDTQYF.

The genes are TRBV5-1 and TRBJ1-1; 8 nucleotides agree with TRBD1. This CDR3 comprises 14 residues. V lost 4 bases and J lost 5; bases outside the gene matches: 7. CDR1 is SGHRS, CDR2 YFSETQ, per germline. CDR3 amino acids: CASSPGQGETEAFF. CDR3 DNA: TGCGCCAGCAGCCCCGGACAGGGTGAAACTGAAGCTTTCTTT.

V and J are TRBV5-1 and TRBJ1-2, with TRBD1 matching 9 bases. Trimming removed 3 bases from V and 3 bases from J; junction bases left unmatched: 9. Germline loops: CDR1 SGHRS, CDR2 YFSETQ. This CDR3 comprises 16 residues. Written as DNA, the CDR3 is TGCGCCAGCAGCTGGGGGACAGGGAAGGGAGACTATGGCTACACCTTC. This codes for CASSWGTGKGDYGYTF.

The V gene is TRBV5-4, the J gene TRBJ1-6; tentatively, D is TRBD1 (5 bases). The V end lost 0 bases, the J end lost 7 bases, and 8 bases lay between the germline ends. Per germline, CDR1 SGHNT and CDR2 YYREEE (reference sequence). This CDR3 region has 14 residues. CDR3 coding DNA: TGTGCCAGCAGCTTGGATCGACAGAATTCACCCCTCCACTTT. It yields the protein CASSLDRQNSPLHF.